This T cell receptor beta chain was captured in a study of OX40 agonist ivuxolimab in advanced cancers. Germline V gene sequence: CDR1 MGHRA, CDR2 YSYEKL. CDR3 length: 15 amino acids. Trimming stripped 1 base from V and 8 bases from J, with 17 bases between. Generated by immunoSEQ multiplex PCR, the TCRdb table keeps only in-frame clones and is missing some. Of around 80,000 clones in the sample, over 75% are singletons; the top ten hold roughly 3%. The TCR comes from an adult with an advanced solid tumor such as melanoma, head and neck, liver or kidney cancer. This chain joins TRBV4-1 and TRBJ1-2, with D perhaps TRBD1 (5 bases). The sequenced sample was CD4+ or CD8+ T cells sorted from blood, obtained in a trial of the OX40 agonist ivuxolimab. The CDR3 is CASSQGPKGRGGYTF. CDR3 DNA sequence: TGCGCCAGCAGCCAAGGTCCTAAAGGGAGGGGCGGCTACACCTTC.